A single sample is the source of the 26 T cell receptor beta chains below, sequenced in a study of a mutant IDH1 vaccine in newly diagnosed glioma. These TCRs are of unknown antigen specificity. The method was immunoSEQ multiplex PCR; TCRdb's version includes in-frame clones alone and lacks a portion of them. The top ten hold approximately 5% of the sample, which has under 150,000 clones, 80% seen once. Time point reported: week 11, during vaccination. Each vaccine dose was 300 ug of mutant IDH1 20-mer peptide, with topical imiquimod. This specimen was PBMCs, taken from a glioma patient whose treatment included an IDH1 peptide vaccine. These TCRs come from a man in his forties with glioma.

The chain employs TRBV19 and TRBJ1-5; D gene ambiguous. Trimming stripped 9 bases from V and 6 bases from J, with 12 bases between. Germline lookup yields CDR1 LNHDA and CDR2 SQIVND (reference sequence). The CDR3 runs 12 residues. The CDR3, as DNA: TGTGCCAGCTCACTAGGGAGTCAGCCCCAGCATTTT. Translated: CASSLGSQPQHF.

The V and J genes are TRBV10-1 and TRBJ2-5; 9 nucleotides align to TRBD2. Losses at the gene ends were 6 bases for V and 5 bases for J; bases not matched to a gene: 4. CDR1 is WNHNN and CDR2 is SYGVQD in the germline V gene (reference sequence). The CDR3 sequence is 13 residues long. DNA for the CDR3: TGCGCCAGCAGAGCGGGGGGCGAGGAGACCCAGTACTTC. Its protein product is CASRAGGEETQYF.

This rearrangement joins TRBV30 to TRBJ1-1; the D is unclear. Germline CDR1 reads GTSNPN; CDR2 reads SVGIG (reference sequence). V lost 5 bases and J lost 0, with 19 bases in between. This CDR3 has 16 amino acids. DNA for the CDR3: TGTGCCTGGGTGGCGGGCCGGCAGGTCATGAACACTGAAGCTTTCTTT. Translated: CAWVAGRQVMNTEAFF. Drawing the rest from reference TRBV30 and TRBJ1-1, the complete variable domain is SQTIHQWPATLVQPVGSPLSLECTVEGTSNPNLYWYRQAAGRGLQLLFYSVGIGQISSEVPQNLSASRPQDRQFILSSKKLLLSDSGFYLCAWVAGRQVMNTEAFFGQGTRLTVV.

The genes are TRBV19 and TRBJ2-7; no reliable D call. In germline, CDR1 is LNHDA, CDR2 SQIVND (reference sequence). The ends were cut back, 3 bases at V and 4 bases at J, with 16 bases in the middle. CDR3 size: 15 residues. This CDR3 is CASSIYSEHPYEQYF. Here the CDR3 DNA reads TGTGCCAGTAGTATTTACTCAGAACACCCTTACGAGCAGTACTTC.

V is TRBV6-6 and J is TRBJ1-5; D may be TRBD1 (6 bases). CDR3 length: 15 amino acids. V lost 6 bases and J lost 0, with 12 bases in between. Germline lookup yields CDR1 MNHNY and CDR2 SVGAGI (reference sequence). CDR3 nucleotides: TGTGCCAGCAGGCGGACAGAGGATAGCAATCAGCCCCAGCATTTT. It encodes CASRRTEDSNQPQHF.

The chain recombines TRBV19 with TRBJ2-5; TRBD2 agrees at 7 bases. Germline CDR1 reads LNHDA; CDR2 reads SQIVND (reference sequence). The CDR3 contains 15 residues. V gave up 5 bases and J gave up 4 bases; unmatched junction bases: 10. CDR3 coding DNA: TGTGCCAGTAGTCCTCCGAGAGGGAGGGGAGAGACCCAGTACTTC. This gives the protein CASSPPRGRGETQYF. Full variable domain (outside the CDR3, taken from reference TRBV19 and TRBJ2-5): DGGITQSPKYLFRKEGQNVTLSCEQNLNHDAMYWYRQDPGQGLRLIYYSQIVNDFQKGDIAEGYSVSREKKESFPLTVTSAQKNPTAFYLCASSPPRGRGETQYFGPGTRLLVL.

In the case of this clone: Mismatch with germline at one junction end may stem from a read error. V usage is TRBV7-2 and J usage is TRBJ1-4; D is perhaps TRBD1 (5 bases). Germline CDR1 and CDR2: SGHTA and FQGNSA. The CDR3 runs to 16 residues. CDR3 residues: CASSQDSGTPYEKLFF. In DNA form, the CDR3 reads TGCGCCAGCAGCCAAGATTCAGGGACCCCCTATGAAAAACTGTTTTTT.

The chain recombines TRBV2 with TRBJ2-1; TRBD2 agrees at 9 bases. Germline trimming cut 6 bases from V and 3 bases from J; bases unmatched to any gene: 9. The CDR3 covers 16 residues. Germline CDR1 is SNHLY and CDR2 is FYNNEI. In nucleotides, the CDR3 is TGTGCCAGCAGGGCCGGCCGAGCGGGGGGCTACAATGAGCAGTTCTTC. Translating it yields CASRAGRAGGYNEQFF.

This clone was detected only a few times. The rearrangement links TRBV18 to TRBJ1-5; weak D call: TRBD1 (5 bases). The CDR3 runs 15 residues. The germline V gene has CDR1 KGHSH and CDR2 LQKENI. Trimming removed 6 bases from V and 2 bases from J, with 14 bases in between. The CDR3 coding sequence is TGTGCCAGCTCCCGGGAGGGGATTGGCAATCAGCCCCAGCATTTT. Translated, it gives CASSREGIGNQPQHF. Full variable domain (outside the CDR3, taken from reference TRBV18 and TRBJ1-5): NAGVMQNPRHLVRRRGQEARLRCSPMKGHSHVYWYRQLPEEGLKFMVYLQKENIIDESGMPKERFSAEFPKEGPSILRIQQVVRGDSAAYFCASSREGIGNQPQHFGDGTRLSIL.

V gene TRBV6-1 combines with J gene TRBJ2-3; D unclear. Trimming removed 2 bases at V and 1 base at J, with 10 bases between. Looked up from germline, CDR1 is MNHNS and CDR2 is SASEGT. The CDR3 covers 15 residues. This CDR3 is CASSETQWGTDTQYF. The DNA for the CDR3 is TGTGCCAGCAGTGAAACACAGTGGGGCACAGATACGCAGTATTTT.

J is TRBJ2-5 and V is TRBV6-5; 12 bases agree with TRBD2. Unmatched junction bases numbered 4, after V lost 3 bases and J lost 5 bases. CDR1 MNHEY and CDR2 SVGAGI come from the germline V gene. The CDR3 runs to 15 residues. The CDR3 bases are TGTGCCAGCAGTTATGGACTAGCGGGATGGGAGACCCAGTACTTC. Translated, it gives CASSYGLAGWETQYF.

This clone has a handful of counts. At one boundary the junction diverges from the germline segment, which might be a read error. The chain has TRBV7-7 and TRBJ2-1, with no clear D. Germline V lookup: CDR1 SSHAT, CDR2 FNYEAQ (reference sequence). The CDR3 totals 15 residues. Here the CDR3 DNA reads TGTGCTAGCAGCCCTCAAGGTAGTTTCGGTGATGAGCAGTTCTTC. This codes for CASSPQGSFGDEQFF.

This clone was detected only a few times. The chain has TRBV11-2 and TRBJ2-7; 7 bases match TRBD1. The CDR3 totals 15 residues. Germline CDR1 reads SGHAT; CDR2 reads FQNNGV. Unmatched junction bases numbered 5, after V lost 1 base and J lost 2 bases. The CDR3 DNA is TGTGCCAGCAGCTTAGTTGGGGACAGAGCCTACGAGCAGTACTTC. Protein: CASSLVGDRAYEQYF. The variable domain in full, with the rest retrieved from reference TRBV11-2 and TRBJ2-7, is EAGVAQSPRYKIIEKRQSVAFWCNPISGHATLYWYQQILGQGPKLLIQFQNNGVVDDSQLPKDRFSAERLKGVDSTLKIQPAKLEDSAVYLCASSLVGDRAYEQYFGPGTRLTVT.

The V and J genes are TRBV5-4 and TRBJ2-5, with a weak D call TRBD2 (6 bases). Trimming took 3 bases from V and 2 from J, leaving 11 bases between them. Germline CDR1 is SGHNT and CDR2 is YYREEE (reference sequence). CDR3 length: 14 residues. The CDR3 protein is CASSSGTSQETQYF. CDR3 in DNA: TGTGCCAGCAGCTCCGGGACTTCACAAGAGACCCAGTACTTC.

J is TRBJ1-2 and V is TRBV18; D ambiguous. CDR1 KGHSH and CDR2 LQKENI come from the germline V gene. The length of the CDR3 is 16 residues. V gave up 1 base and J gave up 0 bases, with 12 bases separating them. CDR3 DNA sequence: TGTGCCAGCTCACCACTCTCGACCAAACCTAACTATGGCTACACCTTC. This sequence encodes CASSPLSTKPNYGYTF.

In DNA form, the CDR3 reads TGTGCCAGCAGCGCCCTACCGGGGGCCCATGCGTATTTT. Translating it yields CASSALPGAHAYF. This chain joins TRBV9 and TRBJ2-3; possibly TRBD1 or TRBD2 for D (6 bases each). The length of the CDR3 is 13 residues. The V gene's germline CDR1 is SGDLS and CDR2 YYNGEE. V was clipped by 3 bases and J by 14 bases, with 19 bases between them.

The gene calls are TRBV5-1 and TRBJ2-7, with no clear D. The CDR3 runs 14 residues. CDR1 SGHRS and CDR2 YFSETQ come from the germline V gene. Trimming pared 0 bases from V and 1 base from J, leaving 8 bases between. CDR3 in DNA: TGCGCCAGCAGCTTGGGCGGCGGTTCCTACGAGCAGTACTTC. It codes for CASSLGGGSYEQYF. The variable domain in full, completed from reference TRBV5-1 and TRBJ2-7, reads KAGVTQTPRYLIKTRGQQVTLSCSPISGHRSVSWYQQTPGQGLQFLFEYFSETQRNKGNFPGRFSGRQFSNSRSEMNVSTLELGDSALYLCASSLGGGSYEQYFGPGTRLTVT.

The rearrangement joins TRBV28 to TRBJ2-7; 14 positions match TRBD2. Germline lookup yields CDR1 MDHEN and CDR2 SYDVKM. With V trimmed by 5 bases and J by 3 bases, 12 bases remained unmatched. CDR3 length: 18 residues. The CDR3 loop is CASSIIAGLAGESYEQYF. Here the CDR3 DNA reads TGTGCCAGCAGTATTATAGCGGGACTAGCGGGAGAAAGCTACGAGCAGTACTTC.

V gene TRBV5-1 combines with J gene TRBJ1-6; possibly TRBD1 for D (5 bases). The CDR3 extends over 15 amino acids. V was clipped by 1 base and J by 2 bases, with 7 bases between them. The germline CDR1 and CDR2 sequences are SGHRS and YFSETQ. The CDR3 spells CASSLRGPYNSPLHF. The CDR3 DNA reads as TGCGCCAGCAGCTTGAGGGGTCCCTATAATTCACCCCTCCACTTT.

This chain uses TRBV4-2 with TRBJ2-3; the D is unclear. Trimming cost V 0 bases and J 4 bases, with 11 bases left between them. Germline V lookup: CDR1 LGHNA, CDR2 YNFKEQ. This CDR3 is built from 15 residues. For the CDR3, the DNA is TGTGCCAGCAGCCAAGAAGTTAGGCGAGCAGATACGCAGTATTTT. It specifies CASSQEVRRADTQYF.

This clone was counted only a few times. The chain joins TRBV19 to TRBJ1-5; D is possibly TRBD1 (6 bases). This CDR3 is built from 12 residues. CDR1 and CDR2 (germline): LNHDA, SQIVND (reference sequence). Trimming took off 8 bases at V and 4 bases at J, with 9 bases between the two ends. The chain's CDR3 is CASRQVNQPQHF. The DNA of the CDR3 is TGTGCCAGTCGACAGGTTAATCAGCCCCAGCATTTT.

In nucleotides, the CDR3 is TGTGCCAGCAGTGAAGTGCGGGGCCGGACAGATACGCAGTATTTT. Its translation: CASSEVRGRTDTQYF. The rearrangement joins TRBV6-1 to TRBJ2-3; a weak D match, TRBD2 (6 bases). Germline V CDR1 and CDR2: MNHNS, SASEGT. This CDR3 is built from 15 residues. The ends were cut back, 1 base at V and 3 bases at J, with 11 bases in the middle.

The chain has TRBV7-8 and TRBJ2-1; 12 bases map to TRBD2. There are 20 residues in the CDR3. The V segment lost 4 bases and the J segment 2 bases; nucleotides outside the gene matches: 15. CDR1 SGHVS and CDR2 FQNEAQ come from the germline V gene. CDR3 protein: CASSYGLAGSPLATYNEQFF. DNA of the CDR3: TGTGCCAGCAGCTACGGACTAGCGGGGAGCCCCCTCGCTACCTACAATGAGCAGTTCTTC.

This clone was seen more than once but under ten times. The chain joins TRBV7-2 to TRBJ1-4, with D possibly TRBD1 on 5 matching bases. This CDR3 is 14 amino acids long. V was trimmed by 3 bases and J by 6 bases, leaving 11 bases between them. Per the germline V gene, CDR1 is SGHTA and CDR2 is FQGNSA. CDR3 sequence: CASSFYGTDEKLFF. The CDR3 DNA sequence: TGTGCCAGCAGCTTTTACGGGACCGATGAAAAACTGTTTTTT.

The rearrangement links TRBV6-5 to TRBJ1-4, with 8 nucleotides matching TRBD1. Trimming took 6 bases from V and 10 from J; bases not matched to a gene: 10. The CDR3 totals 14 residues. Germline lookup yields CDR1 MNHEY and CDR2 SVGAGI. This chain's CDR3 is CASSSTGADGKLFF. The CDR3 DNA is TGTGCCAGCAGCTCGACAGGGGCGGATGGAAAACTGTTTTTT.

The rearrangement links TRBV6-6 to TRBJ2-7; D is ambiguous. The V end lost 7 bases, the J end lost 5 bases, and 9 bases lay between the germline ends. Germline assignment: CDR1 MNHNY and CDR2 SVGAGI (reference sequence). This CDR3 spans 11 amino acids. The CDR3 nucleotides read TGTGCCAGCACCAGTTCACACGAGCAGTACTTC. This sequence encodes CASTSSHEQYF.